This record concerns one T cell receptor beta chain sequence. The sample is drawn from a study of blood T cell repertoires in COVID-19. In the study overall: Acute and convalescent COVID-19 samples came from the United States, Italy and Spain. From T cells, B-cell-depleted T cells, or PBMCs came the material, which was cDNA or gDNA.

Recruitment covered fewer than 25 US areas and drew participants whose ages spanned roughly 18 to 90 years. Germline values: CDR1 SGHRS, CDR2 YFSETQ. This CDR3 contains 14 residues. The V and J ends lost 0 bases and 2 bases respectively, with 7 bases between them. The assay was immunoSEQ multiplex PCR, and TCRdb's table has in-frame clones only and misses some. The sample lists 150,000 or so clones; around four fifths were seen once. The sequenced sample was PBMCs or T cells enriched from blood (not recorded which). The TCR originated in a woman aged 50 to 60 who had recovered from COVID-19. The V and J genes are TRBV5-1 and TRBJ2-3; D gene ambiguous. The CDR3 sequence: CASSLGQFTDTQYF. For the CDR3, the DNA is TGCGCCAGCAGCTTGGGTCAGTTCACAGATACGCAGTATTTT.